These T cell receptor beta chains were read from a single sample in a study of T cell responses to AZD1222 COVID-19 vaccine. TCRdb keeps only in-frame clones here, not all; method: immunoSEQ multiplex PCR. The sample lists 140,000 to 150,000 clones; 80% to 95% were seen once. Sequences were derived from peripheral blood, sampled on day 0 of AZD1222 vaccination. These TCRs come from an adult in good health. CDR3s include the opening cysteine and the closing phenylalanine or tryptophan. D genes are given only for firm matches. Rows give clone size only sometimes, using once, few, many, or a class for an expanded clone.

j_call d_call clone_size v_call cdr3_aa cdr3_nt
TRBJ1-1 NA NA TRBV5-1 CASSPIDIQNTEAFF TGCGCCAGCAGCCCGATTGATATCCAGAACACTGAAGCTTTCTTT
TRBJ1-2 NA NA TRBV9 CASSVLVGGGYTF TGTGCCAGCAGCGTTTTGGTTGGCGGGGGCTACACCTTC
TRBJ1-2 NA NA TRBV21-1 CASSKGGAQVRGYTF TGTGCCAGCAGCAAAGGGGGCGCCCAGGTAAGGGGCTACACCTTC
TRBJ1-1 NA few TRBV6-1 CASSELGPNTEAFF TGTGCCAGCAGTGAATTAGGCCCGAACACTGAAGCTTTCTTT
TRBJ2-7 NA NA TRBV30 CAWCPQGYEQYF TGTGCCTGGTGCCCACAGGGCTACGAGCAGTACTTC
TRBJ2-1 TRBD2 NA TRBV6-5 CASTPGLAGGNEQFF TGTGCCAGCACCCCGGGACTAGCGGGAGGGAATGAGCAGTTCTTC
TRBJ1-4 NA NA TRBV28 CASSSIQGMRLFF TGTGCCAGCAGTTCCATACAGGGTATGCGACTGTTTTTT
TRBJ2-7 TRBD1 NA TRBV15 CATSARQGFYEQYF TGTGCCACCAGCGCTCGACAGGGGTTCTACGAGCAGTACTTC
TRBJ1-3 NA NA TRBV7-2 CASRPSGARISGNTIYF TGTGCCAGCAGGCCGTCGGGGGCGCGGATCTCTGGAAACACCATATATTTT
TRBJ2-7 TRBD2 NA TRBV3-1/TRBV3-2 CASSQAASGRLYEQYF TGTGCCAGCAGCCAAGCTGCTAGCGGGAGGTTATACGAGCAGTACTTC
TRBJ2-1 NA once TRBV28 CASSFGGNIYNEQFF TGTGCCAGCAGTTTCGGCGGGAACATATACAATGAGCAGTTCTTC
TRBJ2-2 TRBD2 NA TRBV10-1 CASRLAGDTGELFF TGCGCCAGCAGACTAGCGGGAGACACCGGGGAGCTGTTTTTT
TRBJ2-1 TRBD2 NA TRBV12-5 CASGLAGGDNEQFF TGTGCTAGTGGTCTAGCGGGAGGTGACAATGAGCAGTTCTTC
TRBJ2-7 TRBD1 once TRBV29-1 CSVEAFGQGQGEQYF TGCAGCGTTGAAGCTTTCGGACAGGGCCAGGGCGAGCAGTACTTC
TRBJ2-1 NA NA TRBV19 CASQDLGEQFF TGTGCCAGTCAAGACCTGGGGGAGCAGTTCTTC
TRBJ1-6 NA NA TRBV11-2 CASSRTYNSPLHF TGTGCCAGCAGCCGGACTTATAATTCACCCCTCCACTTT
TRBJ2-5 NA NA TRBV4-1 CASSQDRGERETQYF TGCGCCAGCAGCCAAGATAGGGGGGAGCGAGAGACCCAGTACTTC
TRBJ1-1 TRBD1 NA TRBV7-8 CASSLGQGGVSEAFF TGTGCCAGCAGCTTAGGACAGGGAGGCGTCTCTGAAGCTTTCTTT
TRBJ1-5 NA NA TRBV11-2 CASSSPGGINQPQHF TGTGCCAGCAGCTCCCCCGGTGGGATCAATCAGCCCCAGCATTTT
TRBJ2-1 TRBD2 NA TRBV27 CASLSLAVGNEQFF TGTGCCAGCCTATCCCTAGCGGTAGGCAATGAGCAGTTCTTC
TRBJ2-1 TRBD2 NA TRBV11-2 CASSLDRAGGPYNEQFF TGTGCCAGCAGCTTAGATAGGGCGGGAGGGCCCTACAATGAGCAGTTCTTC
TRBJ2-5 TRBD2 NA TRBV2 CASRNRAGSVQETQYF TGTGCCAGCAGAAACAGAGCGGGAAGCGTTCAAGAGACCCAGTACTTC
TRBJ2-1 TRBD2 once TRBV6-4 CASSYRGSGRGFYNEQFF TGTGCCAGCAGCTACCGGGGTAGCGGGAGGGGTTTCTACAATGAGCAGTTCTTC
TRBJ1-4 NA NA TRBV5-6 CASSLAVEGEKLFF TGTGCCAGCAGCTTGGCGGTCGAGGGTGAAAAACTGTTTTTT
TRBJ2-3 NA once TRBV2 CASNVGGTDTQYF TGTGCCAGCAATGTAGGAGGCACAGATACGCAGTATTTT